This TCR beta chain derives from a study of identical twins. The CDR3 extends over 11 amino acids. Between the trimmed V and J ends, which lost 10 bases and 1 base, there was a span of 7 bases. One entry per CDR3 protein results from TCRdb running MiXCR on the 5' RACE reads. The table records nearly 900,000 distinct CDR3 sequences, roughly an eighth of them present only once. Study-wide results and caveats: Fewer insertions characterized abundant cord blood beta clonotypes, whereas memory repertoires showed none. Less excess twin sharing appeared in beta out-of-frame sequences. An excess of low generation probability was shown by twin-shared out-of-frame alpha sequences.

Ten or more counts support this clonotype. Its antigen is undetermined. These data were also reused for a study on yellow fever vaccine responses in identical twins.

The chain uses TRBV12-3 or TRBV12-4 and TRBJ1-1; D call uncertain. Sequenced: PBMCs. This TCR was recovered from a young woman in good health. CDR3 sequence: CATQENTEAFF. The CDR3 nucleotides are TGTGCCACCCAGGAGAACACTGAAGCTTTCTTT.